This TCR beta chain came from a study of blood T cell repertoires in COVID-19. At least ten counts were recorded for this clone. Germline V gene data show CDR1 as SGHNT and CDR2 as YYREEE (reference sequence). The CDR3 has 13 amino acids. With 4 bases removed from V and 5 bases from J, the gap between germline ends came to 13 bases. Method: immunoSEQ multiplex PCR; TCRdb's copy keeps in-frame clones and lacks some. This table has 100,000 to 150,000 clones, roughly 86% appearing once. The receptor was derived from a woman in her sixties or seventies with COVID-19, enrolled during active disease. The chain employs TRBV5-4 and TRBJ2-7; D unresolved. Sequencing was done on a sample of peripheral blood. The CDR3 coding sequence is TGTGCCAGCAGCCCGACATTCGTGGACGAGCAGTACTTC. This sequence encodes CASSPTFVDEQYF.